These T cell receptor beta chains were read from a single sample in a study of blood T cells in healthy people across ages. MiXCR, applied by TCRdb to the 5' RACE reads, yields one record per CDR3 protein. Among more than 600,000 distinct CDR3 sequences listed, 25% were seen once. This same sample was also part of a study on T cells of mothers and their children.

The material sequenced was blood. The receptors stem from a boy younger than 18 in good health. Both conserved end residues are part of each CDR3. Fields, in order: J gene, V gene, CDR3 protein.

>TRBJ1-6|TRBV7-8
CASSRDYNNSPLHF
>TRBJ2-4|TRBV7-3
CASSLTSADPLAKNIQYF
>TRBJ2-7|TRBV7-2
CASSSPSGYAYEQYF
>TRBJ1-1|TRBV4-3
CASSQDPQQSNTEAFF
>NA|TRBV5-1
CASSLWGAREQYF
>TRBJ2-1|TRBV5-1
CASSLVPGANEQFF
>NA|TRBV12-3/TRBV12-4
CASGPNEQFF
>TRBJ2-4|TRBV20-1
CSAREAGVRIQYF
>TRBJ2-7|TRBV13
CASSYLRGSTYEQYF
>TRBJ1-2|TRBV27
CASSFLYGYTF
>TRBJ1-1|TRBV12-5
CASGRGTGTEAFF
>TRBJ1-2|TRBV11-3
CASSLGTTGKRYGYTF
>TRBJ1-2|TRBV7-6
CASSSDIDYGYTF
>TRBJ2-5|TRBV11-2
CASSLDSGIQETQYF
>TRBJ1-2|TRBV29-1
CSVVDFLGYTF
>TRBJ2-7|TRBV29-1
CSVVERIGGRAYEQYF
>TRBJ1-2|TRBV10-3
CAISDPGRKDYGYTF
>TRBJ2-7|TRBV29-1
CSVRQGAYEQYF
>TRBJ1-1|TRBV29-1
CSVVMGKAFF
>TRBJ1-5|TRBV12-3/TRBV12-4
CASSARGDRATQHF
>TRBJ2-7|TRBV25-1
CASSPRGSGSREYF
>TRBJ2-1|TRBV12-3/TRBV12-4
CASSLREGQNEQFF
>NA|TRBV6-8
CASSKRDYEQYF
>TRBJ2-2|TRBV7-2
CASSLNGLSIGTGEQFF
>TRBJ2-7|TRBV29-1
CSVHRDSPSYEQYF
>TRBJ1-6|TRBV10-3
CAISVGTGRPDSPLHF
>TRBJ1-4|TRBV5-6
CASRAGPGEKLFF
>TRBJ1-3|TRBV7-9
CASSPRIFGVSGNTIYF
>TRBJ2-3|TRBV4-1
CASSQFQRETTQYF
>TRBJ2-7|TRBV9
CASSVNGASYEQYF
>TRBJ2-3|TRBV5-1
CASSYRGRSTDTQYF
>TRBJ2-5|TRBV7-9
CASSLLAETQYF
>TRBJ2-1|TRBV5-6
CASSLVLEGGNEQFF
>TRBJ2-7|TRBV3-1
CASSQESGRAGQYF
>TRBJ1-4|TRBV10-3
CAIKDRPNEKLFF
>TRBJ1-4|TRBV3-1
CASSQKAAGTNEKLFF
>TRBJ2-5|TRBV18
CASSPYGETQYF
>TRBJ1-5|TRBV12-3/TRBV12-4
CASNPGPNPDQPQHF
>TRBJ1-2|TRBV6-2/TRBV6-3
CASSPPLTGSGYTF
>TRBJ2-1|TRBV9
CASSVDSSIPYNEQFF
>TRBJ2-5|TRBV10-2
CASSEPGGLKKTQYF
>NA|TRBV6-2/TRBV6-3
CASSYRDLKGDEQFF
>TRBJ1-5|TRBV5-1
CASSLETGIQPQHF
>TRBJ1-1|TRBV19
CASSIDLNTEAFF
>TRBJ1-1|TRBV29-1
CSVVAEGTLNTEAFF
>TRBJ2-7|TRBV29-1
CSVVRPINSYEQYF
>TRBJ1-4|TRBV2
CASSEAPPGGNEKLFF
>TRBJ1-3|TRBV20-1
CSARDQDRGNTVYF
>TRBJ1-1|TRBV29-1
CSVAMYTEAFF
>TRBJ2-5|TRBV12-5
CASKKGGGIETQYF
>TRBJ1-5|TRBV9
CVSSAQDSNQPQHF
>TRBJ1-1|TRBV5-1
CASSLGDVDTEAFF
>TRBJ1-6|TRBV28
CASSPRDRALSPLHF
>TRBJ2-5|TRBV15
CATSTGTELAAQYF
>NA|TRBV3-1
CASSPGQGLTQYF
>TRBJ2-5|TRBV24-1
CATSGSFQETQYF